This TCR beta chain derives from a study of blood T cell repertoires in COVID-19. Looking at the study overall: Collection of acute and convalescent COVID-19 samples took place in the United States, Italy and Spain. T cells, B-cell-depleted T cells, or PBMCs supplied cDNA or gDNA.

Germline trimming cut 3 bases from V and 6 bases from J; bases unmatched to any gene: 12. This CDR3 is built from 16 residues. From germline, CDR1 is LNHDA and CDR2 SQIVND (reference sequence). Assay used: immunoSEQ multiplex PCR; TCRdb lists only in-frame clones, some missing. Of roughly 420,000 clones listed, more than 75% are singletons. The sequenced sample was PBMCs or T cells enriched from blood (not recorded which). The genes are TRBV19 and TRBJ2-3, with 7 bases lining up with TRBD2. The clonotype comes from a woman aged 30 to 39 with acute COVID-19. The CDR3 spells CASSIVGGVPQDTQYF. For the CDR3, the DNA is TGTGCCAGTAGTATTGTGGGGGGGGTCCCACAGGATACGCAGTATTTT. Complete variable domain (other parts from reference TRBV19 and TRBJ2-3): DGGITQSPKYLFRKEGQNVTLSCEQNLNHDAMYWYRQDPGQGLRLIYYSQIVNDFQKGDIAEGYSVSREKKESFPLTVTSAQKNPTAFYLCASSIVGGVPQDTQYFGPGTRLTVL.